This T cell receptor beta chain was recovered during a study of blood T cells in healthy people across ages. Primers used in a second PCR of about 7 to 11 cycles were a sample-barcoded 5' primer and a J-beta primer mix. Using its own MiXCR run on the 5' RACE reads, TCRdb lists one record per CDR3 protein. The sample consists of 780,000 or so distinct CDR3 sequences, 53% of them appearing once. Germline loops: CDR1 DFQATT, CDR2 SNEGSKA (reference sequence). CDR3 length: 12 residues. Deletions cut 5 bases from V and 8 bases from J, with 14 bases between. Study-level findings and limits: With age, beta diversity per million T cells declined roughly linearly, significantly by 30 to 40.

The sample holds a few counts of this clonotype. Its antigen is currently unknown. The clonotype comes from an elderly man in good health. This chain links TRBV20-1 with TRBJ2-3, with unresolved D. What was sequenced was blood. CDR3 in amino acids: CSADHTVGTQYF. CDR3 sequence (DNA): TGCAGTGCTGACCACACGGTCGGTACGCAGTATTTT.